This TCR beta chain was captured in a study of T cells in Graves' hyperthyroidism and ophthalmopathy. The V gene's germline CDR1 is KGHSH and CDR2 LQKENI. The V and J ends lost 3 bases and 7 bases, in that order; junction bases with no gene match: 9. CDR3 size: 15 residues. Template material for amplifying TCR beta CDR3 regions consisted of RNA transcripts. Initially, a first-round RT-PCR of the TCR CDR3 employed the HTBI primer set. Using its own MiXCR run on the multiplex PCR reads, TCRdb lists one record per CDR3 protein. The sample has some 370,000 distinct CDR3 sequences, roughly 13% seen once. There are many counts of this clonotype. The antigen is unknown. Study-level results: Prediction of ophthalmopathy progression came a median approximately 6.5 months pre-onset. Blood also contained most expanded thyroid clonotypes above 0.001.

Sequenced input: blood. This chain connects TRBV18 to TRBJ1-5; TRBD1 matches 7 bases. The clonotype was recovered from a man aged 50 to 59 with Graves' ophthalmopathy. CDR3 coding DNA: TGTGCCAGCTCACCCGAGGGGGCAGGATACCAGCCCCAGCATTTT. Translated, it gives CASSPEGAGYQPQHF.